This TCR beta chain is from a study of identical twins. This clonotype was observed many times. Antigen specificity is unknown. MiXCR, run by TCRdb on the 5' RACE reads, gives a single entry per CDR3 protein. This sample yields under 350,000 distinct CDR3 sequences, of which just under 9.5% are seen a single time; approximately 7% belongs to the top ten. J was trimmed by 10 bases and V by 0 bases; bases with no gene match: 8. The CDR3 covers 15 residues. Study observations and caveats: Insertions were fewer in abundant cord blood beta clonotypes, whereas memory repertoires showed none of this pattern. These conclusions were based on statistical analysis (cross-sectional, not following the same donors).

These same records also appear under a second study, on yellow fever vaccine responses in identical twins.

This rearrangement joins TRBV12-3 or TRBV12-4 to TRBJ1-1; 10 positions match TRBD1. The source is a woman aged 18-35 years in good health. Sequencing used CD8+ T cells sorted from blood. As DNA, the CDR3 is TGTGCCAGCAGTTTAGCCGAGGACAGGGGGACCGGAGCTTTCTTT. It encodes CASSLAEDRGTGAFF.